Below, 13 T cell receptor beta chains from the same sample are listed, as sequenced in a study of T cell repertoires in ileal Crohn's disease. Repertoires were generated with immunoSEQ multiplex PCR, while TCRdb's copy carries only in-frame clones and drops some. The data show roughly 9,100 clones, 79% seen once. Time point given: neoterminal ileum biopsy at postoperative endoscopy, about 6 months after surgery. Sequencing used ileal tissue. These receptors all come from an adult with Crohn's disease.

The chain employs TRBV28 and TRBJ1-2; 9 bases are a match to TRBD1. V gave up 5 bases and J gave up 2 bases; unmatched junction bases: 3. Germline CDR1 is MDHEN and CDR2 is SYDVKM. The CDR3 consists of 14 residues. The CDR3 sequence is CASSLQGANYGYTF. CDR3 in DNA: TGTGCCAGCAGTCTACAGGGGGCAAACTATGGCTACACCTTC.

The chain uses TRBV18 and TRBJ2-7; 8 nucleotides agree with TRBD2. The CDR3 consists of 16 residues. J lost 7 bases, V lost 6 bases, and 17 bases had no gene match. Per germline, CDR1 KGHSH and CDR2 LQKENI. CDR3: CASSAIIGGASEEQYF. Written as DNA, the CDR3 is TGTGCCAGCTCCGCTATCATCGGGGGGGCTTCTGAAGAGCAGTACTTC.

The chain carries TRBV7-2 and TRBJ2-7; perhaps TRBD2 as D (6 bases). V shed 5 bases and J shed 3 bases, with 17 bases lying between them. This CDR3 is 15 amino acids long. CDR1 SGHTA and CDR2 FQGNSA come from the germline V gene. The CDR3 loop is CASSLSIRDFYEQYF. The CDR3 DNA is TGTGCCAGCAGCCTTAGTATCCGGGACTTCTACGAGCAGTACTTC.

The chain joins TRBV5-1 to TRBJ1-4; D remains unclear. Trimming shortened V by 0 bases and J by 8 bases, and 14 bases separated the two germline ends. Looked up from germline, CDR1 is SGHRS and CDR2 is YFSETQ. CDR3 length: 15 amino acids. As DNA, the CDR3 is TGCGCCAGCAGCTTGGTTTTTTTCCGAAGCGAAAAACTGTTTTTT. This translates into CASSLVFFRSEKLFF.

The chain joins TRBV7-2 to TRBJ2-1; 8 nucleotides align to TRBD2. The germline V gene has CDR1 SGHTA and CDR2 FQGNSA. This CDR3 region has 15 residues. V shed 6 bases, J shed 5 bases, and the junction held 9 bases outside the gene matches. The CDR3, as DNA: TGTGCCAGCAGTTCTGGGACTAGGATGGACAATGAGCAGTTCTTC. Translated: CASSSGTRMDNEQFF.

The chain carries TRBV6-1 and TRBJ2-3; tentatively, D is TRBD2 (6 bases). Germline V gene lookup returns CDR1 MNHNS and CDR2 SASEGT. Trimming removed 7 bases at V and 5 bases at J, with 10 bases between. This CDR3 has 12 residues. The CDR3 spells CASTMTRDTQYF. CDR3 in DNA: TGTGCCAGCACCATGACTAGAGATACGCAGTATTTT.

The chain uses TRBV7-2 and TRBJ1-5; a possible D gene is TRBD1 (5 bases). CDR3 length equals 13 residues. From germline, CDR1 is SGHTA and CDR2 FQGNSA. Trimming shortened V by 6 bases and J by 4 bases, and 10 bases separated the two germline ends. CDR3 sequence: CASSLQGNQPQHF. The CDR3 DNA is TGTGCCAGCAGTCTCCAGGGTAATCAGCCCCAGCATTTT.

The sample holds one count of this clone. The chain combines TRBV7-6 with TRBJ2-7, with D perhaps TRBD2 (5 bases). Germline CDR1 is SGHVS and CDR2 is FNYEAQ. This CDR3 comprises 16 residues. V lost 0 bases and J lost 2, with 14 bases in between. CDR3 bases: TGTGCCAGCAGCTTAGCTGAGGGCTATCTAACCTACGAGCAGTACTTC. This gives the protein CASSLAEGYLTYEQYF. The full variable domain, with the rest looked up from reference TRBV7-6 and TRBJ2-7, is GAGVSQSPRYKVTKRGQDVALRCDPISGHVSLYWYRQALGQGPEFLTYFNYEAQQDKSGLPNDRFSAERPEGSISTLTIQRTEQRDSAMYRCASSLAEGYLTYEQYFGPGTRLTVT.

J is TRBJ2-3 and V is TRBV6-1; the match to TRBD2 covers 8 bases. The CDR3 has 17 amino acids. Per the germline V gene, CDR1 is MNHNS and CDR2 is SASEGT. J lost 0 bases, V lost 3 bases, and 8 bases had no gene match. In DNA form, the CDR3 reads TGTGCCAGCAGTGAGTTTGTCGGGAGGGCGAGCACAGATACGCAGTATTTT. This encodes CASSEFVGRASTDTQYF.

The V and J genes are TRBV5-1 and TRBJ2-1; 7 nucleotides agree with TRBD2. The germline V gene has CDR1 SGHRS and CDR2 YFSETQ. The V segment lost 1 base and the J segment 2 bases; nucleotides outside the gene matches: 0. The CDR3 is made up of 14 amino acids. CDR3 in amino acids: CASSLLAAYNEQFF. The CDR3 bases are TGCGCCAGCAGCTTGCTAGCGGCCTACAATGAGCAGTTCTTC.

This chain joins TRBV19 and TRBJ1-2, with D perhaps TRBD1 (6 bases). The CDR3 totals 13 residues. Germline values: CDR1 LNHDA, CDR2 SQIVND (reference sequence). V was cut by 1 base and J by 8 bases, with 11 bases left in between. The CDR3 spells CASSIGRRGGYTF. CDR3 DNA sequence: TGTGCCAGTAGTATAGGCCGAAGGGGGGGCTACACCTTC.

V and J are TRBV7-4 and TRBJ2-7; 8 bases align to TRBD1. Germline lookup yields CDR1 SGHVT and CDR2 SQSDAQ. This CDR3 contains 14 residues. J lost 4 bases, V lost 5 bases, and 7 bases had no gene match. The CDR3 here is CASSQTGESYEQYF. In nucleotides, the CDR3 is TGTGCCAGCAGCCAGACAGGGGAGTCTTACGAGCAGTACTTC.

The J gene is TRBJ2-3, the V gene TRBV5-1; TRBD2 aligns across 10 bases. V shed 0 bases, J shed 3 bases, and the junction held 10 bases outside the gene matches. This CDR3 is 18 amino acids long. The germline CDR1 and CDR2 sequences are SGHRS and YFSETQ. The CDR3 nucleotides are TGCGCCAGCAGCTTGGCACTAGCGGGAACGGGTAGTACAGATACGCAGTATTTT. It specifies CASSLALAGTGSTDTQYF.